These 5 T cell receptor beta chains share one sample of origin, sequenced in a study of OX40 agonist ivuxolimab in advanced cancers. Profiled with immunoSEQ multiplex PCR; TCRdb holds only in-frame clones, not every one. The sample gives about 75,000 clones, about 88% of which show up once; about 8% is in the top ten. Sequences were derived from CD4+ or CD8+ T cells sorted from blood, sampled in a trial of the OX40 agonist ivuxolimab. The receptors shown here come from an adult with an advanced solid tumor such as melanoma, head and neck, liver or kidney cancer.

The genes are TRBV30 and TRBJ1-4; the D gene is possibly TRBD1 (6 bases). Per the germline V gene, CDR1 is GTSNPN and CDR2 is SVGIG (reference sequence). This CDR3 has 15 amino acids. With 3 bases removed from V and 0 bases from J, the gap between germline ends came to 11 bases. CDR3 DNA sequence: TGTGCCTGGAGCAGGGGACTGCCAACTAATGAAAAACTGTTTTTT. This encodes CAWSRGLPTNEKLFF.

The chain carries TRBV6-1 and TRBJ2-7, with D maybe TRBD2 (7 bases). Looked up from germline, CDR1 is MNHNS and CDR2 is SASEGT. Trimming stripped 7 bases from V and 6 bases from J, with 16 bases between. The CDR3 totals 13 residues. The CDR3 DNA follows: TGTGCCAGCAATGGGTCGGGGGGCGGCGAGCAGTACTTC. It specifies CASNGSGGGEQYF.

V gene TRBV7-3 combines with J gene TRBJ2-1; 7 nucleotides agree with TRBD2. V was clipped by 1 base and J by 0 bases; unmatched bases: 3. Germline V lookup: CDR1 SGHTA, CDR2 FQGTGA. This CDR3 has 16 amino acids. The CDR3: CASSLMGGSSYNEQFF. The CDR3 DNA reads TGTGCCAGCAGCTTAATGGGGGGGAGCTCCTACAATGAGCAGTTCTTC. Full variable domain (missing parts from reference TRBV7-3 and TRBJ2-1): GAGVSQTPSNKVTEKGKYVELRCDPISGHTALYWYRQSLGQGPEFLIYFQGTGAADDSGLPNDRFFAVRPEGSVSTLKIQRTERGDSAVYLCASSLMGGSSYNEQFFGPGTRLTVL.

The chain recombines TRBV7-9 with TRBJ2-7; no reliable D call. Trimming stripped 3 bases from V and 2 bases from J, with 23 bases between. Looked up from germline, CDR1 is SEHNR and CDR2 is FQNEAQ (reference sequence). The CDR3 loop spans 18 amino acids. The CDR3 DNA reads as TGTGCCAGCAGCTTCGACATCCGAAACCCGACGGCGACCTACGAGCAGTACTTC. Translated, it gives CASSFDIRNPTATYEQYF.

V is TRBV11-3 and J is TRBJ2-2; 10 bases map to TRBD1. The germline gives CDR1 SGHNT, CDR2 YENEEA. The CDR3 extends over 15 amino acids. V shed 5 bases and J 7 bases; nucleotides not matched to a gene: 7. This CDR3 reads CASSPTGGLGGELFF. The CDR3 DNA is TGTGCCAGCAGCCCGACAGGGGGCTTAGGCGGGGAGCTGTTTTTT.